One and the same sample provided the 2 T cell receptor beta chains below, sequenced in a study of blood T cell repertoires in COVID-19. Sequencing was performed with immunoSEQ multiplex PCR; in TCRdb, only in-frame clones are kept and a portion is missing. Among tens of thousands of clones listed, 70% to 90% were seen once. The sequencing input was peripheral blood. Receptors were obtained from a woman aged 80 or older with acute or convalescent COVID-19.

The rearrangement joins TRBV30 to TRBJ1-1; 7 bases fit TRBD1. The CDR3 loop spans 12 amino acids. The germline V gene has CDR1 GTSNPN and CDR2 SVGIG (reference sequence). Unmatched junction bases numbered 4, after V lost 5 bases and J lost 4 bases. The chain's CDR3 is CAWATGSTEAFF. The CDR3 DNA reads TGTGCCTGGGCGACAGGGAGCACTGAAGCTTTCTTT.

This sequence joins TRBV9 and TRBJ2-2, with D maybe TRBD1 (5 bases). The CDR3 runs to 15 residues. Germline CDR1 is SGDLS and CDR2 is YYNGEE. V was cut by 2 bases and J by 5 bases, with 13 bases left in between. The CDR3 nucleotides read TGTGCCAGCAGCGTGAGGCAGGGTGGTACCGGGGAGCTGTTTTTT. This translates into CASSVRQGGTGELFF.